What follows describes a single T cell receptor (beta chain). Its antigen has not been determined. Nothing much larger sits one base from this clone, and base qualities are not available. The entry originates in a study of CD8 T cells in Susac syndrome (dated by TCRdb to the late 2010s). Some background on the complete study: Repertoire sequencing was used to test whether CD8+ T cell activation and differentiation in Susac syndrome was antigen driven. General study outcomes and caveats: The number of individuals in the TCR sequencing and HLA analysis was recognized as being relatively small.

Peripheral blood CD8+ and CD4+ T cells from healthy donors, Susac syndrome patients and multiple sclerosis patients were profiled using high-throughput TCR beta sequencing. Healthy donors were included as age- and sex-matched controls. Bulk CD8+ and CD4+ T cells were purified by magnetic negative isolation, whereas CD8+ TEMRA cells were enriched by FACS. Blood was drawn into EDTA tubes, processed within 24 hours, and PBMCs were isolated by density gradient centrifugation. PBMCs destined for TCR sequencing were cryopreserved in liquid nitrogen and later thawed in a 37 °C water bath. The sorted or isolated CD4+, CD8+ and CD8+ TEMRA cells had a purity of 90% or higher. Sequences SGHTA (CDR1) and FQGNSA (CDR2) are obtained from the germline V gene. V lost 0 bases and J lost 5 bases; the stretch between them is 10 bases long. Including the terminal cysteine and phenylalanine, the CDR3 comprises 14 residues. This entry keeps only the CDR3 DNA: 42 bases, framed from base 1.

RNA was extracted using the RNeasy kit, and about 0.45 to 1 ug of the RNA was reverse transcribed with random hexamers. The immunoSEQ multiplex PCR assay, which covers 54 Vbeta and 13 Jbeta segments, was used to amplify TCR beta CDR3 regions. PCR amplification bias was corrected by using a synthetic template baseline for primer optimization and computational correction. Turning to the authors' computational methods: Reads were annotated to V, D and J genes according to IMGT and were analyzed with immunoSEQ Analyzer, with only productive sequences retained. Clonality was computed as one minus Shannon entropy normalized by log2 of the number of productive unique sequences. For each patient and control, public and private clones were evaluated within the 100 most prevalent clones. Clones were defined as Susac-specific when absent from the healthy and MS cohorts, from about 1,100 published viral clones and from other ImmuneACCESS disease sequences. TCRdb reran the public reads through fastp at Q25 and MiXCR, keeping productive beta chains. One record per CDR3 amino acid sequence lists the most common genes and DNA. In this record, the V and J calls reflect TCRdb's handling and not the investigators' own analysis. The sample table shows some 180,000 distinct CDR3 sequences, and over 85% are seen once. The top ten clonotypes cover 0.085% to 0.13% of the sample.

The receptor was isolated from a human donor in good health. The rearrangement combines TRBV7-2 with TRBJ1-2, with the D segment identity uncertain. Sequenced input: CD4+ T cells from PBMCs. The CDR3 loop reads CASSLAPALYGYTF. The DNA sequence is TGTGCCAGCAGCTTAGCGCCTGCTTTATATGGCTACACCTTC.